A single sample is the source of the 5 T cell receptor beta chains below, sequenced in a study of T-cell memory formation after mild COVID-19. Each CDR3 protein gets one entry after TCRdb re-called the 5' RACE reads with MiXCR. Seen here are some 130,000 distinct CDR3 sequences, about 17% observed once, and the top ten hold approximately 5%. The specimen sequenced was PBMCs or a T cell subset sorted from them (not recorded which). The receptors originated from a man in his late teens or twenties who had mild COVID-19 (a few samples of this study predate the infection). Cell type and time point are not known.

The CDR3 is CASSQGGGEQYF. CDR3 sequence (DNA): TGCGCCAGCAGCCAAGGGGGGGGCGAGCAGTACTTC. This chain uses TRBV4-3 with TRBJ2-7; 7 bases are a match to TRBD2. The germline V gene encodes CDR1 LGHNA and CDR2 YSLEER. CDR3 length equals 12 residues. J was trimmed by 6 bases and V by 1 base; bases with no gene match: 0.

J is TRBJ2-1 and V is TRBV7-9; 7 positions agree with TRBD2. The ends lost 5 bases at V and 2 bases at J; junction bases unmatched: 6. The germline CDR1 and CDR2 sequences are SEHNR and FQNEAQ (reference sequence). This CDR3 is 15 amino acids long. The DNA of the CDR3 is TGTGCCAGCAGCCCGGTTGGGGGGGCCTACAATGAGCAGTTCTTC. Its protein product is CASSPVGGAYNEQFF.

In this sample, this clonotype turned up many times. This chain uses TRBV7-2 with TRBJ2-3, with 7 bases fitting TRBD1. The CDR3 totals 14 residues. CDR1 and CDR2 from the germline V gene are SGHTA and FQGNSA. The V gene end was trimmed by 1 base and the J gene end by 5 bases; junction bases not matched to a gene: 3. The DNA of the CDR3 is TGTGCCAGCAGCTTAGGAGGGGGCTTAGATACGCAGTATTTT. Translation: CASSLGGGLDTQYF.

This clonotype was counted a few times. The chain has TRBV12-3 or TRBV12-4 and TRBJ2-4, with D unresolved. The V end lost 5 bases, the J end lost 8 bases, and 13 bases lay between the germline ends. The CDR3 has 13 residues. This CDR3 reads CASSPDNSDIQYF. Written as DNA, the CDR3 is TGTGCCAGCAGTCCTGATAACAGCGACATTCAGTACTTC.

The chain carries TRBV25-1 and TRBJ2-7; a possible D gene is TRBD1 (6 bases). Trimming shortened V by 8 bases and J by 0 bases, and 11 bases separated the two germline ends. This CDR3 is built from 13 residues. Germline assignment: CDR1 MGHDK and CDR2 SYGVNS. The DNA for the CDR3 is TGTGCCAGCGCCGGGGACACCTCCTACGAGCAGTACTTC. Its protein product is CASAGDTSYEQYF.